Below are 32 T cell receptor beta chains sequenced from a single sample in a study of shared clonotypes between healthy human individuals (TCRdb year 2020). Library method: the immunoSEQ multiplex PCR assay. TCRdb provides this immuneACCESS table in a form limited to in-frame rearrangements. Some clones are lacking; in checked studies, under half of them reflect an unresolved V gene, and why the rest are absent is not known. The sample table lists 2 million to 2.5 million clones, 90% to 95% of them with a count of one. The ten largest make up around 0.4% of the sample. Source material: naive CD4+ T cells from PBMCs. The cell subset or site label of this sample denotes: CD45RA+ positively selected. The receptors here all came from a man aged 18-30 years in good health. Some clones in this sample may be carry-over from other donors' samples.

The gene calls are TRBV18 and TRBJ1-2; 7 bases match TRBD1. CDR3 length: 15 residues. The germline V gene has CDR1 KGHSH and CDR2 LQKENI. V lost 4 bases to trimming and J lost 1 base; unmatched junction nucleotides: 6. CDR3: CASSRGQENNYGYTF. The CDR3 nucleotides read TGTGCCAGCTCACGTGGACAGGAAAATAACTATGGCTACACCTTC.

The chain joins TRBV6-6 to TRBJ2-2; 7 bases are shared with TRBD2. The V segment lost 9 bases and the J segment 6 bases; nucleotides outside the gene matches: 13. This CDR3 region has 15 residues. Germline loops: CDR1 MNHNY, CDR2 SVGAGI (reference sequence). The CDR3 DNA reads as TGTGCCAGTCGACGGGGGACTACCTCTGCCGGGGAGCTGTTTTTT. Translated: CASRRGTTSAGELFF.

This rearrangement joins TRBV5-5 to TRBJ2-5; D remains unclear. Per the germline V gene, CDR1 is SGHKS and CDR2 is YYEKEE (reference sequence). V shed 4 bases and J shed 5 bases, with 12 bases lying between them. The CDR3 is 13 residues long. For the CDR3, the DNA is TGTGCCAGCAGCGCCCCAAGAATGGAGACCCAGTACTTC. It encodes CASSAPRMETQYF.

In regard to this clone: Other nucleotide sequences from this sample produce the same CDR3. The rearrangement uses TRBV29-1 and TRBJ2-7; possibly TRBD1 for D (5 bases). Germline values: CDR1 SQVTM, CDR2 ANQGSEA. CDR3 length equals 13 residues. Trimming cost V 3 bases and J 4 bases, with 13 bases left between them. The CDR3 region is CSVEGQGLYEQYF. CDR3 coding DNA: TGCAGCGTTGAGGGCCAGGGCCTTTACGAGCAGTACTTC.

The chain combines TRBV5-4 with TRBJ2-3; D perhaps matches TRBD1 (6 bases). The germline gives CDR1 SGHNT, CDR2 YYREEE (reference sequence). This CDR3 contains 14 residues. Trimming left V 5 bases short and J 2 bases short, with 12 bases between. In nucleotides, the CDR3 is TGTGCCAGCAGTAGGGACAAAAACACAGATACGCAGTATTTT. Encoded protein: CASSRDKNTDTQYF.

This chain joins TRBV5-1 and TRBJ2-3, with 11 bases that match TRBD2. V was pared by 3 bases and J by 3 bases, with 6 bases of the junction left unmatched. The CDR3 is 16 amino acids. CDR1 is SGHRS and CDR2 is YFSETQ in the germline V gene. The chain's CDR3 is CASSSIAGGPTDTQYF. The DNA for the CDR3 is TGCGCCAGCAGCTCGATAGCGGGAGGGCCAACAGATACGCAGTATTTT.

CDR3 in amino acids: CASRSRGVHQPQHF. The CDR3 coding sequence is TGTGCCAGCAGGTCCAGGGGGGTCCATCAGCCCCAGCATTTT. The J gene is TRBJ1-5, the V gene TRBV5-8; 7 bases fit TRBD1. This CDR3 spans 14 amino acids. The V gene end was trimmed by 5 bases and the J gene end by 5 bases; junction bases not matched to a gene: 7. Germline assignment: CDR1 SGHTS and CDR2 YDEGEE.

The chain carries TRBV28 and TRBJ2-7; 15 bases align to TRBD2. The CDR3 has 18 amino acids. The germline V gene has CDR1 MDHEN and CDR2 SYDVKM. V lost 3 bases to trimming and J lost 3 bases; unmatched junction nucleotides: 9. CDR3 sequence: CASSFLRGLAGGNYEQYF. In nucleotides, the CDR3 is TGTGCCAGCAGTTTCCTCCGGGGACTAGCGGGAGGAAACTACGAGCAGTACTTC. The full variable domain, in which reference TRBV28 and TRBJ2-7 provide the parts outside the CDR3, is DVKVTQSSRYLVKRTGEKVFLECVQDMDHENMFWYRQDPGLGLRLIYFSYDVKMKEKGDIPEGYSVSREKKERFSLILESASTNQTSMYLCASSFLRGLAGGNYEQYFGPGTRLTVT.

This chain links TRBV29-1 with TRBJ1-2; 7 positions match TRBD1. The germline V gene has CDR1 SQVTM and CDR2 ANQGSEA. V was clipped by 6 bases and J by 4 bases; unmatched bases: 5. This CDR3 is 12 amino acids long. CDR3 coding DNA: TGCAGCGTAGGGACAGAGAGCTATGGCTACACCTTC. Its translation is CSVGTESYGYTF.

The chain recombines TRBV19 with TRBJ1-5, with TRBD1 matching over 9 bases. The V and J ends lost 6 bases and 6 bases, in that order; junction bases with no gene match: 6. The CDR3 spans 14 residues. Looked up from germline, CDR1 is LNHDA and CDR2 is SQIVND (reference sequence). The CDR3 loop reads CASSPTGGIQPQHF. The CDR3, as DNA: TGTGCCAGTAGCCCCACAGGGGGCATTCAGCCCCAGCATTTT. Drawing the rest from reference TRBV19 and TRBJ1-5, the complete variable domain is DGGITQSPKYLFRKEGQNVTLSCEQNLNHDAMYWYRQDPGQGLRLIYYSQIVNDFQKGDIAEGYSVSREKKESFPLTVTSAQKNPTAFYLCASSPTGGIQPQHFGDGTRLSIL.

The chain combines TRBV28 with TRBJ2-2; D unclear. The V gene's germline CDR1 is MDHEN and CDR2 SYDVKM. CDR3 length: 15 amino acids. Trimming cost V 6 bases and J 7 bases, with 18 bases left between them. CDR3 nucleotides: TGTGCCAGCAGGACCCCCGCTAAAGCGAACGGGGAGCTGTTTTTT. Protein product: CASRTPAKANGELFF.

CDR3 DNA sequence: TGCGCCAGCAGCCAAGAAGGGGCAGGGGGAACTGGGGCCAACGTCCTGACTTTC. Protein: CASSQEGAGGTGANVLTF. The chain is built from TRBV4-3 and TRBJ2-6, with 7 bases identical to TRBD1. Germline V CDR1 and CDR2: LGHNA, YSLEER. Germline trimming cut 0 bases from V and 2 bases from J; bases unmatched to any gene: 7. This CDR3 contains 18 residues.

This rearrangement joins TRBV9 to TRBJ2-1, with TRBD2 matching over 9 bases. This CDR3 is 19 amino acids long. Germline CDR1 is SGDLS and CDR2 is YYNGEE. The V segment lost 2 bases and the J segment 0 bases; nucleotides outside the gene matches: 12. CDR3 nucleotide sequence: TGTGCCAGCAGCGTGAGGTGGAGCGGGAGGTCTGGCTCCTACAATGAGCAGTTCTTC. Protein: CASSVRWSGRSGSYNEQFF.

The chain recombines TRBV12-2 with TRBJ1-1. TRBV12-2 is a recognized pseudogene. This CDR3 region has 16 residues. The CDR3 DNA is TGTGCAAGTCGCTTAGCAAGGGCCCAGCCAAACACTGAAGCTTTCTTT. As protein: CASRLARAQPNTEAFF.

The chain joins TRBV11-2 to TRBJ2-1; 9 bases agree with TRBD2. The CDR3 covers 15 residues. Germline trimming cut 6 bases from V and 7 bases from J; bases unmatched to any gene: 10. Per the germline V gene, CDR1 is SGHAT and CDR2 is FQNNGV. The CDR3 coding sequence is TGTGCCAGCAGGCCAGTTAGCGGGAGTGGAAATGAGCAGTTCTTC. It is translated as CASRPVSGSGNEQFF.

V gene TRBV28 combines with J gene TRBJ2-1; TRBD2 aligns across 11 bases. Losses at the gene ends were 6 bases for V and 8 bases for J; bases not matched to a gene: 9. Per germline, CDR1 MDHEN and CDR2 SYDVKM. The CDR3 is made up of 15 amino acids. CDR3 residues: CASRATSGRVDEQFF. In DNA, the CDR3 is TGTGCCAGCAGAGCCACTAGCGGGAGAGTCGATGAGCAGTTCTTC.

The J gene is TRBJ2-1, the V gene TRBV7-9; no definite D call. Between the trimmed V and J ends, which lost 1 base and 2 bases, there was a span of 9 bases. Per the germline V gene, CDR1 is SEHNR and CDR2 is FQNEAQ (reference sequence). This CDR3 has 15 amino acids. The CDR3 spells CASSLVPRPYNEQFF. CDR3 bases: TGTGCCAGCAGCTTAGTTCCAAGGCCCTACAATGAGCAGTTCTTC. The whole variable domain, filled in from reference TRBV7-9 and TRBJ2-1, reads DTGVSQNPRHKITKRGQNVTFRCDPISEHNRLYWYRQTLGQGPEFLTYFQNEAQLEKSRLLSDRFSAERPKGSFSTLEIQRTEQGDSAMYLCASSLVPRPYNEQFFGPGTRLTVL.

A note on this clone: Other DNA sequences within the sample encode an identical CDR3. This chain joins TRBV2 and TRBJ2-1, with a possible D match to TRBD1 (6 bases). Trimming pared 6 bases from V and 4 bases from J, leaving 13 bases between. In germline, CDR1 is SNHLY, CDR2 FYNNEI. The CDR3 contains 14 residues. This CDR3 is CASSLGGSYNEQFF. In nucleotides, the CDR3 is TGTGCCAGCAGCCTAGGGGGTTCTTACAATGAGCAGTTCTTC.

This clone was picked up one time. CDR3 protein: CASSLGQQLNYGYTF. The CDR3 DNA follows: TGTGCCAGCAGCTTAGGACAGCAATTAAACTATGGCTACACCTTC. This chain links TRBV7-2 with TRBJ1-2; D is perhaps TRBD1 (5 bases). The CDR3 length is 15 residues. V was clipped by 1 base and J by 2 bases, with 11 bases between them. Germline CDR1 and CDR2: SGHTA and FQGNSA. Looking up the rest from reference TRBV7-2 and TRBJ1-2 gives the full variable domain: GAGVSQSPSNKVTEKGKDVELRCDPISGHTALYWYRQSLGQGLEFLIYFQGNSAPDKSGLPSDRFSAERTGGSVSTLTIQRTQQEDSAVYLCASSLGQQLNYGYTFGSGTRLTVV.

This chain uses TRBV5-4 with TRBJ1-2; D is unclear. The CDR3 is 13 residues long. CDR1 SGHNT and CDR2 YYREEE come from the germline V gene (reference sequence). The V end lost 0 bases, the J end lost 4 bases, and 7 bases lay between the germline ends. Here the CDR3 DNA reads TGTGCCAGCAGCTTGGACACAGCCTATGGCTACACCTTC. Translating gives CASSLDTAYGYTF. Drawing the rest from reference TRBV5-4 and TRBJ1-2, the complete variable domain is ETGVTQSPTHLIKTRGQQVTLRCSSQSGHNTVSWYQQALGQGPQFIFQYYREEENGRGNFPPRFSGLQFPNYSSELNVNALELDDSALYLCASSLDTAYGYTFGSGTRLTVV.

This clone was seen only once. This chain uses TRBV5-1 with TRBJ2-2; D not certain. V lost 3 bases to trimming and J lost 2 bases, with 11 bases between them. In germline, CDR1 is SGHRS, CDR2 YFSETQ. The CDR3 runs to 15 residues. The CDR3 bases are TGCGCCAGCAGCTCCATGATGCAAAACACCGGGGAGCTGTTTTTT. Protein sequence: CASSSMMQNTGELFF.

The V call is TRBV4-2, the J call TRBJ2-6, with D uncertain. V lost 2 bases, J lost 0 bases, and 8 bases lay in between. Germline values: CDR1 LGHNA, CDR2 YNFKEQ. The CDR3 is made up of 16 amino acids. This CDR3 reads CASSQSSISGANVLTF. In nucleotides, the CDR3 is TGTGCCAGCAGCCAATCCTCCATCTCTGGGGCCAACGTCCTGACTTTC.

The CDR3 spells CASSLASGLAYEQFF. CDR3 DNA sequence: TGTGCCAGCAGCTTAGCGTCGGGACTAGCATATGAGCAGTTCTTC. The chain couples TRBV7-9 to TRBJ2-1; 9 bases are shared with TRBD2. Germline V lookup: CDR1 SEHNR, CDR2 FQNEAQ (reference sequence). This CDR3 has 15 amino acids. Trimming removed 0 bases from V and 8 bases from J; junction bases left unmatched: 5.

V usage is TRBV27 and J usage is TRBJ2-7, with TRBD1 matching 8 bases. Looked up from germline, CDR1 is MNHEY and CDR2 is SMNVEV (reference sequence). V trimming: 0 bases; J trimming: 2 bases; junction bases outside the gene matches: 6. CDR3 length: 16 amino acids. The CDR3 region has the DNA TGTGCCAGCAGTTTATCCAACAGGGGGTTACCCTACGAGCAGTACTTC. Its translation is CASSLSNRGLPYEQYF.

A remark on this clone: The sample has other DNA sequences that encode this CDR3 too. The chain is built from TRBV6-1 and TRBJ2-6; no clear D gene. Trimming took 2 bases from V and 4 from J, leaving 3 bases between them. Germline assignment: CDR1 MNHNS and CDR2 SASEGT. This CDR3 spans 13 amino acids. In nucleotides, the CDR3 is TGTGCCAGCAGTGAATCCGGGGCCAACGTCCTGACTTTC. Residues: CASSESGANVLTF.

The gene calls are TRBV6-6 and TRBJ1-5; 7 bases fit TRBD1. Per the germline V gene, CDR1 is MNHNY and CDR2 is SVGAGI (reference sequence). V trimming: 7 bases; J trimming: 4 bases; junction bases outside the gene matches: 7. This CDR3 is 14 amino acids long. The CDR3 loop reads CASIPKQGNQPQHF. The CDR3, as DNA: TGTGCCAGCATCCCGAAACAGGGGAATCAGCCCCAGCATTTT.

J is TRBJ1-1 and V is TRBV19, with D perhaps TRBD1 (6 bases). Germline CDR1 is LNHDA and CDR2 is SQIVND (reference sequence). The CDR3 loop spans 19 amino acids. V dropped 5 bases and J dropped 1 base, with 26 bases sitting between them. CDR3 nucleotide sequence: TGTGCCAGTAGTTTCCGCGAGGGACACAATCCGCTGGGGAACACTGAAGCTTTCTTT. This sequence encodes CASSFREGHNPLGNTEAFF.

The chain joins TRBV27 to TRBJ2-2; 10 bases align to TRBD2. The V gene end was trimmed by 7 bases and the J gene end by 3 bases; junction bases not matched to a gene: 11. The CDR3 totals 17 residues. The germline V gene encodes CDR1 MNHEY and CDR2 SMNVEV (reference sequence). CDR3 DNA sequence: TGTGCCAGCAAACCCAGCGGGAGGGCCGCTTACACCGGGGAGCTGTTTTTT. It codes for CASKPSGRAAYTGELFF.

This chain joins TRBV2 and TRBJ1-2; maybe TRBD1 (5 bases). Germline CDR1 and CDR2: SNHLY and FYNNEI. CDR3 length: 12 amino acids. With 8 bases removed from V and 7 bases from J, the gap between germline ends came to 14 bases. In DNA form, the CDR3 reads TGTGCCAGCTTACGAGGGGTTGCTGGCTACACCTTC. It yields the protein CASLRGVAGYTF.

This clone was observed once. This chain joins TRBV9 and TRBJ1-2, with unresolved D. CDR3 length equals 16 residues. Trimming took 0 bases from V and 7 from J, leaving 19 bases between them. CDR1 and CDR2 (germline): SGDLS, YYNGEE. CDR3 amino acids: CASSVGLADHRSGYTF. CDR3 in DNA: TGTGCCAGCAGCGTAGGTTTGGCGGACCACCGATCTGGCTACACCTTC.

This rearrangement joins TRBV29-1 to TRBJ1-4; possibly TRBD1 for D (5 bases). Trimming pared 4 bases from V and 7 bases from J, leaving 13 bases between. Germline CDR1 and CDR2: SQVTM and ANQGSEA. The CDR3 length is 13 residues. CDR3 in amino acids: CSVVAGSAEKLFF. Here the CDR3 DNA reads TGCAGCGTTGTAGCAGGGTCGGCTGAAAAACTGTTTTTT.

The chain recombines TRBV2 with TRBJ2-5, with 14 bases that match TRBD2. The J call may be incorrect, as the DNA end agrees better with TRBJ2-7. The V gene's germline CDR1 is SNHLY and CDR2 FYNNEI. CDR3 length equals 17 residues. The CDR3 region is CASLGLAGDVPPYEQYF. In DNA, the CDR3 is TGTGCCAGCCTGGGACTAGCGGGAGACGTACCCCCCTACGAGCAGTACTTC.